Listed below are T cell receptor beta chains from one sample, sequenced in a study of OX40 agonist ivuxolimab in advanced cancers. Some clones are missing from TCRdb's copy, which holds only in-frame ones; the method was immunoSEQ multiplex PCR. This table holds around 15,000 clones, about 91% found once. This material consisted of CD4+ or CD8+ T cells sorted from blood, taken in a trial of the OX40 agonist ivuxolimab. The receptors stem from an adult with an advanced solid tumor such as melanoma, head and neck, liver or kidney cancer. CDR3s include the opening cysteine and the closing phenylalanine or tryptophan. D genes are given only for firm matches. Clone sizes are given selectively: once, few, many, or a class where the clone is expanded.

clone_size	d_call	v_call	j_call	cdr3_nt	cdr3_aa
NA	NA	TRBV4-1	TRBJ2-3	TGCGCCAGCAGCCTCTCGACAGATACGCAGTATTTT	CASSLSTDTQYF
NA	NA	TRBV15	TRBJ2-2	TGTGCCACCAGCAGAGATAGGGACACCGGGGAGCTGTTTTTT	CATSRDRDTGELFF
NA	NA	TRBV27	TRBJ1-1	TGTGCCAGCAGTTATATCCGTAACACTGAAGCTTTCTTT	CASSYIRNTEAFF
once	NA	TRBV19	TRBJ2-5	TGTGCCAGTAGTATAGTTGGGGGTCTTCAAGAGACCCAGTACTTC	CASSIVGGLQETQYF
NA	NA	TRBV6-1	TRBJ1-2	TGTGCCAGCAGTGAGACAGCTTCATACGGTGTCTATGGCTACACCTTC	CASSETASYGVYGYTF
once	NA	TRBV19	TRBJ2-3	TGTGCCAGTAGTATAGCGCTCGACGGGGATACGCAGTATTTT	CASSIALDGDTQYF
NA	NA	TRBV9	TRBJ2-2	TGTGCCAGCAGCTCAGGCGACACCGGGGAGCTGTTTTTT	CASSSGDTGELFF
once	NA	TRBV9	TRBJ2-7	TGTGCCAGCAGCGTAGCAGGGAAGACCTACGAGCAGTACTTC	CASSVAGKTYEQYF
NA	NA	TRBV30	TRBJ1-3	TGTGCCTGGAGTGTTCTCTCAGGGGGAAACACCATATATTTT	CAWSVLSGGNTIYF
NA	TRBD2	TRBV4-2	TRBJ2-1	TGTGCCAGCAGCCAAGGTCAGCGGGAGACCTACAATGAGCAGTTCTTC	CASSQGQRETYNEQFF
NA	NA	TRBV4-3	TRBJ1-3	TGCGCCAGCAGCCAAGGGACATCGATTGGAAACACCATATATTTT	CASSQGTSIGNTIYF
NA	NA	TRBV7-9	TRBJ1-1	TGTGCCAGCAGTTTTGGGGGGGCTAATGATGAAGCTTTCTTT	CASSFGGANDEAFF
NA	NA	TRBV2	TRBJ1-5	TGTGCCAGCAGTGAGTGGGGCCTAGATAGCAATCAGCCCCAGCATTTT	CASSEWGLDSNQPQHF
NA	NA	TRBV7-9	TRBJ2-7	TGTGCCAGCAGCTCCAGAGACAGTCCGCGCCCCTACGAGCAGTACTTC	CASSSRDSPRPYEQYF
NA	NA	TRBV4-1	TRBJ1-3	TGCGCCAGCACCTTAAGACCTTCTGGAAACACCATATATTTT	CASTLRPSGNTIYF
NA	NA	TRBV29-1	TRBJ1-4	TGCAGCGTCGGGGGGGGGAATGAAAAACTGTTTTTT	CSVGGGNEKLFF
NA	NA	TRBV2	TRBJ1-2	TGTGCCAGCTCGTTTGGGGCAACTAACTATGGCTACACCTTC	CASSFGATNYGYTF
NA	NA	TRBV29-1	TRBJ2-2	TGCAGCGTTCCCCAGGGTGGGTCCACCGGGGAGCTGTTTTTT	CSVPQGGSTGELFF
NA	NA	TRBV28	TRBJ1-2	TGTGCCAGCAGCGGAAGAGGCTCCTATGGCTACACCTTC	CASSGRGSYGYTF
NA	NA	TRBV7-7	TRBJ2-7	TGTGCTAGCAGCTTAGGGACGGGACAAGACGAGCAGTACTTC	CASSLGTGQDEQYF
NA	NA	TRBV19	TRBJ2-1	TGTGCCAGTAGTATAGAGGGAGTCCTCTCCTACAATGAGCAGTTCTTC	CASSIEGVLSYNEQFF
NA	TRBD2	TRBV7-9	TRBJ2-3	TGTGCCAGCAGAGGACTAGCGGAGCGGTTTAGCACAGATACGCAGTATTTT	CASRGLAERFSTDTQYF
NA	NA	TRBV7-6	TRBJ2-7	TGTGCCAGCAGCTGGGACATAACCTACGAGCAGTACTTC	CASSWDITYEQYF
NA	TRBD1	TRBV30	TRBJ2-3	TGTGCCATAGGGACAGGGGTCGCAGATACGCAGTATTTT	CAIGTGVADTQYF
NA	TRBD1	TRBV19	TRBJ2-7	TGTGCCAGTAGGCTGACAGGGTGGTCGGACGAGCAGTACTTC	CASRLTGWSDEQYF
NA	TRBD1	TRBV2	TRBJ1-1	TGTGCCAGCATGCGAAGGGGGCAGACTGAAGCTTTCTTT	CASMRRGQTEAFF
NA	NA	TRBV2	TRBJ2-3	TGTGCCAGCAGTGAAGGAGGGGCGGACGCTAGCACAGATACGCAGTATTTT	CASSEGGADASTDTQYF
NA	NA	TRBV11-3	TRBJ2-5	TGTGCCAGCAGCCCAAAGGTGCAGGAGATGGAGACCCAGTACTTC	CASSPKVQEMETQYF
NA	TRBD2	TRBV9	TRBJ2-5	TGTGCCAGCAGCCCCTGGGGGGGTAAAGAGACCCAGTACTTC	CASSPWGGKETQYF
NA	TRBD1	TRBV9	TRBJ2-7	TGTGCCAGCAGCGGGGACAGGGAAAATGGGGGCTACGAGCAGTACTTC	CASSGDRENGGYEQYF
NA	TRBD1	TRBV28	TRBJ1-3	TGTGCCAGCAGTATCCCCCCGGGACAGGGGGCAGACACCATATATTTT	CASSIPPGQGADTIYF
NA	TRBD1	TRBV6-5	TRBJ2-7	TGTGCCAGCAGGGGTCACAGGGGCACCGACGAGCAGTACTTC	CASRGHRGTDEQYF
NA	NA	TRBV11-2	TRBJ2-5	TGTGCCAGCAGCTACCCCGTGGGGACCTGGGAGACCCAGTACTTC	CASSYPVGTWETQYF
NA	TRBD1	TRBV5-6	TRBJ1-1	TGTGCCAGCAGCTCGGGACAGGGGGCAAGAGCTTTCTTT	CASSSGQGARAFF
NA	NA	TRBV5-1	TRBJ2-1	TGCGCCAGCAGCTTGGATAGGACAGCCTACAATGAGCAGTTCTTC	CASSLDRTAYNEQFF
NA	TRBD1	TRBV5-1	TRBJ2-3	TGCGCCAGCAGCTTGGCGGAGACAGGGGTCCCTACAGATACGCAGTATTTT	CASSLAETGVPTDTQYF
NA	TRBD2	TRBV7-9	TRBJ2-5	TGTGCCAGCAGCTTAGGTAGCGGGAAATGGGAGACCCAGTACTTC	CASSLGSGKWETQYF
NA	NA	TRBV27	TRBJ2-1	TGTGCCAGCAGTTTGAGGCAGCACTCCTACAATGAGCAGTTCTTC	CASSLRQHSYNEQFF
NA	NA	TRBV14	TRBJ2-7	TGTGCCAGCAGCCTGCAAGGGAGGTACCACGAGCAGTACTTC	CASSLQGRYHEQYF
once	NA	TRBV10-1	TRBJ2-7	TGCGCCAGCAATTCCCGAGGGACTCCCTACGAGCAGTACTTC	CASNSRGTPYEQYF
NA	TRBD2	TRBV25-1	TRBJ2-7	TGTGCCAGCAGTGATAGCGGGAGTGTGACCTACGAGCAGTACTTC	CASSDSGSVTYEQYF
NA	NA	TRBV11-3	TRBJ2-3	TGTGCCAGCAGCCGAGGGGGGCTTGGCACAGATACGCAGTATTTT	CASSRGGLGTDTQYF
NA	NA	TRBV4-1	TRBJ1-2	TGCGCCAGCAGCCAAGAAGTTCGAGGAGGGGGCTATGGCTACACCTTC	CASSQEVRGGGYGYTF
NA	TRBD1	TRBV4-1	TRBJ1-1	TGCGCCAGCAGCCATGAACAGACAGGGGCCACTGAAGCTTTCTTT	CASSHEQTGATEAFF
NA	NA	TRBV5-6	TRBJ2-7	TGTGCCAGCAGCTTGGGACACGCCTACGAGCAGTACTTC	CASSLGHAYEQYF
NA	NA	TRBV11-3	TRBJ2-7	TGTGCCAGCACGGGGTGGGAACCCTACGAGCAGTACTTC	CASTGWEPYEQYF
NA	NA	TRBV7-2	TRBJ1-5	TGTGCCAGCAGCTTAATCGAAGGGGATCAGCCCCAGCATTTT	CASSLIEGDQPQHF
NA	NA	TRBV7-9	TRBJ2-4	TGTGCCAGCAGCCGACCGGAGACGGACATTCAGTACTTC	CASSRPETDIQYF
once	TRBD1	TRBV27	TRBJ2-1	TGTGCCAGCAGTTTTGGACAGGGGGCCAATGAGCAGTTCTTC	CASSFGQGANEQFF
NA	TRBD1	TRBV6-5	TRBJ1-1	TGTGCCAGCAGTTACTTCAACAGGGGCACTGAAGCTTTCTTT	CASSYFNRGTEAFF
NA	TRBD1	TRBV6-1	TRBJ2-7	TGTGCCAGCAGTAAAGTGCTCTCCGGGACAGGGATCTACGAGCAGTACTTC	CASSKVLSGTGIYEQYF
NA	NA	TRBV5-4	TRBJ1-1	TGTGCCAGCAGCTTGGAAAATGATGGGGGAGCTTTCTTT	CASSLENDGGAFF
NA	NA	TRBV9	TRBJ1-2	TGTGCCAGCAGCGTAGGAGCAGGGTCCCTCGATGGCTACACCTTC	CASSVGAGSLDGYTF
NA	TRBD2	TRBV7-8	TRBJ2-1	TGTGCCAGCAGCTCTCGACTAGCGGGGGCGTACAATGAGCAGTTCTTC	CASSSRLAGAYNEQFF
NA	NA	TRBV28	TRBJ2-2	TGTGCCTTTTGTTGCGGACTGGACAACACCGGGGAGCTGTTTTTT	CAFCCGLDNTGELFF
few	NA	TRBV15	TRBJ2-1	TGTGCCACCAGCAGGTTAACGGGACCGGCCGACAATGAGCAGTTCTTC	CATSRLTGPADNEQFF
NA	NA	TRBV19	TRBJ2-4	TGTGCCAGTAGTATCGGGGGGCCGGAATTTACCAAAAACATTCAGTACTTC	CASSIGGPEFTKNIQYF
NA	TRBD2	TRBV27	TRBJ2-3	TGTGCCAGCGCCCTTCTAGCGGGAGTTAGCTCAGATACGCAGTATTTT	CASALLAGVSSDTQYF